This entry lists 20 T cell receptor beta chains sequenced from one sample in a study of cytotoxic CD8 clonotypes in ibrutinib-treated CLL. Method: immunoSEQ multiplex PCR; TCRdb's copy keeps in-frame clones and lacks some. The sample shows more than 150,000 clones, approximately 72% of them seen only once. Source: PBMCs, taken after 24 months of ibrutinib treatment. The receptors were gathered from a human donor with chronic lymphocytic leukemia.

The V call is TRBV27, the J call TRBJ1-2; 7 nucleotides align to TRBD1. The trim removed 8 bases at V and 1 base at J, leaving 10 bases unmatched. Germline values: CDR1 MNHEY, CDR2 SMNVEV (reference sequence). The CDR3 has 15 amino acids. The CDR3 sequence is CASGKGQTYNYGYTF. CDR3 bases: TGTGCCAGCGGGAAGGGACAGACTTATAACTATGGCTACACCTTC.

This clone has only a few counts. The genes are TRBV10-2 and TRBJ2-7; TRBD2 matches 8 bases. CDR3 length: 12 amino acids. The germline CDR1 and CDR2 sequences are WSHSY and SAAADI. With 8 bases clipped from V and 5 bases from J, the junction kept 5 bases outside the gene matches. DNA for the CDR3: TGCGCCAGCGGGACTAGGGTTCACGAGCAGTACTTC. Translation gives CASGTRVHEQYF.

The chain recombines TRBV7-2 with TRBJ1-1, with TRBD1 matching 7 bases. V lost 3 bases and J lost 3; bases outside the gene matches: 7. Germline loops: CDR1 SGHTA, CDR2 FQGNSA. This CDR3 is built from 15 residues. CDR3 in amino acids: CASSFRQGSYTEAFF. CDR3 DNA sequence: TGTGCCAGCAGCTTTAGACAGGGATCCTACACTGAAGCTTTCTTT.

The CDR3 reads CSAPSRDRGRGMNYGYTF. The CDR3 DNA is TGCAGCGCCCCGAGCCGCGACAGGGGGCGAGGGATGAACTATGGCTACACCTTC. This chain uses TRBV29-1 with TRBJ1-2, with 10 bases identical to TRBD1. The CDR3 length is 18 residues. V lost 7 bases to trimming and J lost 2 bases; unmatched junction nucleotides: 19. The V gene's germline CDR1 is SQVTM and CDR2 ANQGSEA. The full variable domain, with the rest looked up from reference TRBV29-1 and TRBJ1-2, is SAVISQKPSRDICQRGTSLTIQCQVDSQVTMMFWYRQQPGQSLTLIATANQGSEATYESGFVIDKFPISRPNLTFSTLTVSNMSPEDSSIYLCSAPSRDRGRGMNYGYTFGSGTRLTVV.

This clone was recorded a few times. The V and J genes are TRBV14 and TRBJ1-3, with a tentative D call TRBD1 (6 bases). Germline V CDR1 and CDR2: SGHDN, FVKESK. The V and J ends lost 4 bases and 3 bases respectively, with 19 bases between them. The CDR3 covers 17 residues. The CDR3 protein is CASSRVGLRGGGNTIYF. The CDR3 bases are TGTGCCAGCAGCCGAGTCGGCCTCAGGGGTGGTGGAAACACCATATATTTT.

There are a few counts of this clone. The genes are TRBV4-1 and TRBJ2-4, with 9 bases lining up with TRBD2. Germline CDR1 is MGHRA and CDR2 is YSYEKL. V was pared by 0 bases and J by 0 bases, with 12 bases of the junction left unmatched. There are 20 residues in the CDR3. CDR3 DNA: TGCGCCAGCAGCCAAGAGGTGTTAGTGACTAGCGGACTAGCCAAAAACATTCAGTACTTC. It specifies CASSQEVLVTSGLAKNIQYF.

This clone was seen only a few times. V gene TRBV5-1 combines with J gene TRBJ1-1, with D perhaps matching TRBD1 (6 bases). In germline, CDR1 is SGHRS, CDR2 YFSETQ. V gave up 2 bases and J gave up 7 bases, with 12 bases separating them. This CDR3 is built from 13 residues. CDR3 protein: CASSFQGNDEAFF. DNA of the CDR3: TGCGCCAGCAGCTTTCAGGGGAATGATGAAGCTTTCTTT.

The chain couples TRBV20-1 to TRBJ2-3; D call uncertain. Germline V CDR1 and CDR2: DFQATT, SNEGSKA (reference sequence). V was cut by 6 bases and J by 5 bases, with 9 bases left in between. CDR3 size: 11 residues. Here the CDR3 DNA reads TGCAGTGCGGAAGAGTTAGATACGCAGTATTTT. Its protein is CSAEELDTQYF.

The chain links TRBV5-8 to TRBJ2-3, with 7 bases that match TRBD2. Germline CDR1 SGHTS, CDR2 YDEGEE. The CDR3 is 14 amino acids. V shed 4 bases, J shed 0 bases, and the junction held 2 bases outside the gene matches. The CDR3 coding sequence is TGTGCCAGCAGCCAGCGGGATAGCACAGATACGCAGTATTTT. Translating it yields CASSQRDSTDTQYF. The entire variable domain, with the rest obtained from reference TRBV5-8 and TRBJ2-3, is as follows: EAGVTQSPTHLIKTRGQQATLRCSPISGHTSVYWYQQALGLGLQFLLWYDEGEERNRGNFPPRFSGRQFPNYSSELNVNALELEDSALYLCASSQRDSTDTQYFGPGTRLTVL.

The V and J genes are TRBV10-3 and TRBJ2-7, with 8 bases identical to TRBD2. The J segment lost 6 bases and the V segment lost 5 bases, leaving 6 bases of the junction unmatched. This CDR3 is 13 amino acids long. In germline, CDR1 is ENHRY, CDR2 SYGVKD. DNA for the CDR3: TGTGCCATCAGTAACAGGGCGGGAGGCGAGCAGTACTTC. Translation: CAISNRAGGEQYF.

The chain joins TRBV18 to TRBJ1-4; maybe TRBD1 (6 bases). Germline assignment: CDR1 KGHSH and CDR2 LQKENI. The CDR3 has 17 amino acids. Trimming removed 4 bases at V and 10 bases at J, with 25 bases between. The CDR3 DNA reads as TGTGCCAGCTCACTAGCCCGGACAGCTCCGATAATGTTAAAACTGTTTTTT. It encodes CASSLARTAPIMLKLFF. Together with reference TRBV18 and TRBJ1-4, the CDR3 gives the full variable domain: NAGVMQNPRHLVRRRGQEARLRCSPMKGHSHVYWYRQLPEEGLKFMVYLQKENIIDESGMPKERFSAEFPKEGPSILRIQQVVRGDSAAYFCASSLARTAPIMLKLFFGSGTQLSVL.

This sequence joins TRBV27 and TRBJ2-7; D is unclear. Per the germline V gene, CDR1 is MNHEY and CDR2 is SMNVEV (reference sequence). The CDR3 is 15 amino acids. With 0 bases removed from V and 4 bases from J, the gap between germline ends came to 13 bases. CDR3 DNA sequence: TGTGCCAGCAGTTTATCATTTCAGAGTGAATACGAGCAGTACTTC. Its translation: CASSLSFQSEYEQYF.

The chain combines TRBV6-1 with TRBJ1-5; a possible D gene is TRBD1 (5 bases). The CDR3 totals 14 residues. Germline CDR1 MNHNS, CDR2 SASEGT. The V and J ends lost 4 bases and 0 bases respectively, with 7 bases between them. CDR3 loop: CASSGQHSNQPQHF. CDR3 nucleotide sequence: TGTGCCAGCAGTGGACAGCATAGCAATCAGCCCCAGCATTTT.

The V and J genes are TRBV6-5 and TRBJ1-1; D is unclear. The CDR3 has 11 amino acids. V shed 6 bases and J shed 4 bases, with 6 bases lying between them. Looked up from germline, CDR1 is MNHEY and CDR2 is SVGAGI. Written as DNA, the CDR3 is TGTGCCAGCAGCTCCAGCACTGAAGCTTTCTTT. Its translation is CASSSSTEAFF.

The chain joins TRBV5-1 to TRBJ2-5; tentatively, D is TRBD1 (6 bases). Germline V gene data show CDR1 as SGHRS and CDR2 as YFSETQ. V lost 0 bases to trimming and J lost 4 bases, with 10 bases between them. CDR3 size: 14 residues. The chain's CDR3 is CASSLGGGVETQYF. The DNA for the CDR3 is TGCGCCAGCAGCTTGGGAGGGGGAGTAGAGACCCAGTACTTC.

As regards this clone: Other DNA sequences in this sample translate to the same CDR3. This rearrangement joins TRBV5-1 to TRBJ2-1; 11 bases fit TRBD2. V was pared by 0 bases and J by 4 bases, with 0 bases of the junction left unmatched. The CDR3 runs to 15 residues. CDR1 SGHRS and CDR2 YFSETQ come from the germline V gene. Here the CDR3 DNA reads TGCGCCAGCAGCTTGGGGACTAGCGGGTACAATGAGCAGTTCTTC. This translates into CASSLGTSGYNEQFF.

V gene TRBV4-3 combines with J gene TRBJ2-7; no reliable D call. CDR1 is LGHNA and CDR2 is YSLEER in the germline V gene. The length of the CDR3 is 13 residues. Deletions cut 3 bases from V and 5 bases from J, with 11 bases between. The CDR3 sequence: CASSHSVSDEQYF. As DNA, the CDR3 is TGCGCCAGCAGCCATTCTGTTAGTGACGAGCAGTACTTC.

This clone was detected a few times. V is TRBV30 and J is TRBJ1-2; tentatively, D is TRBD1 (5 bases). V was clipped by 0 bases and J by 3 bases, with 8 bases between them. The CDR3 spans 13 residues. Germline V gene lookup returns CDR1 GTSNPN and CDR2 SVGIG (reference sequence). The CDR3 DNA reads as TGTGCCTGGAGTGTAACAGGAGACTATGGCTACACCTTC. As protein: CAWSVTGDYGYTF.

The chain uses TRBV28 and TRBJ2-1; TRBD2 aligns across 7 bases. Trimming removed 4 bases from V and 0 bases from J; junction bases left unmatched: 6. The CDR3 covers 16 residues. The V gene's germline CDR1 is MDHEN and CDR2 SYDVKM. CDR3 sequence reads: CASSSGTTSSYNEQFF. DNA of the CDR3: TGTGCCAGCAGTTCCGGGACTACAAGCTCCTACAATGAGCAGTTCTTC.

The gene calls are TRBV6-5 and TRBJ2-7; TRBD1 matches at 9 bases. V was pared by 6 bases and J by 2 bases, with 5 bases of the junction left unmatched. The CDR3 runs 14 residues. CDR1 is MNHEY, CDR2 SVGAGI, per germline. The CDR3 here is CASRDRDRAYEQYF. DNA for the CDR3: TGTGCCAGCAGAGACCGGGACAGGGCCTACGAGCAGTACTTC.